A selection of T cell receptor beta chains follows, all from one sample in a study of T cell changes during pregnancy in multiple sclerosis. TCRdb keeps only in-frame clones here, not all; method: immunoSEQ multiplex PCR. The sample records just over 30,000 clones, about 89% being singletons. Source: CD8+ T cells from peripheral blood mononuclear cells, taken in the second trimester of pregnancy. The source of these receptors is a female donor with multiple sclerosis, enrolled in a pregnancy study. CDR3s include the opening cysteine and the closing phenylalanine or tryptophan. Fields, in order: V gene, J gene, CDR3 protein.

v_call: TRBV5-3; j_call: TRBJ2-7; cdr3_aa: CARSKGLAGVWEQYF
v_call: TRBV19; j_call: TRBJ1-2; cdr3_aa: CASSILYLTGGDGYTF
v_call: TRBV18; j_call: TRBJ2-7; cdr3_aa: CASSRGTRIGLEQYF
v_call: TRBV9; j_call: TRBJ2-1; cdr3_aa: CASSPTSGSNYNEQFF
v_call: TRBV4-1; j_call: TRBJ2-1; cdr3_aa: CASSQGPAGGGEQFF
v_call: TRBV11-2; j_call: TRBJ2-7; cdr3_aa: CASSLSGTGDPYEQYF
v_call: TRBV10-3; j_call: TRBJ2-7; cdr3_aa: CAISDLEQTEPSYEQYF
v_call: TRBV6-1; j_call: TRBJ1-5; cdr3_aa: CASTGGDYSNQPQHF
v_call: TRBV7-3; j_call: TRBJ2-3; cdr3_aa: CASSRGLAGSDTQYF
v_call: TRBV4-1; j_call: TRBJ2-7; cdr3_aa: CASSQIPGQASYEQYF
v_call: TRBV29-1; j_call: TRBJ1-1; cdr3_aa: CSVDVQGMNTEAFF
v_call: TRBV27; j_call: TRBJ2-1; cdr3_aa: CASSSRESYNEQFF
v_call: TRBV6-5; j_call: TRBJ2-1; cdr3_aa: CASSYLAGSSNEQFF
v_call: TRBV2; j_call: TRBJ2-1; cdr3_aa: CASSDTDNEQFF
v_call: TRBV14; j_call: TRBJ2-1; cdr3_aa: CASSRIPTRSYNEQFF
v_call: TRBV4-2; j_call: TRBJ2-7; cdr3_aa: CASSHGQGLVRYF
v_call: TRBV5-5; j_call: TRBJ1-2; cdr3_aa: CASSLPSGTGVGYTF
v_call: TRBV6-1; j_call: TRBJ2-1; cdr3_aa: CASSDGLVGTEQFF
v_call: TRBV5-1; j_call: TRBJ2-5; cdr3_aa: CASSRSGLAENQETQYF
v_call: TRBV2; j_call: TRBJ2-1; cdr3_aa: CASGAGGLAELYNEQFF
v_call: TRBV5-8; j_call: TRBJ1-1; cdr3_aa: CASSTPGGEMNTEAFF
v_call: TRBV5-6; j_call: TRBJ2-1; cdr3_aa: CASSPGGTGGFNEQFF
v_call: TRBV6-1; j_call: TRBJ2-4; cdr3_aa: CANGQGFDIQYF
v_call: TRBV19; j_call: TRBJ1-2; cdr3_aa: CASSLQGDYGYTF
v_call: TRBV2; j_call: TRBJ1-3; cdr3_aa: CASSDVSRGNTIYF
v_call: TRBV15; j_call: TRBJ2-7; cdr3_aa: CATSRESGGSYEQYF
v_call: TRBV4-2; j_call: TRBJ2-7; cdr3_aa: CASSQLAETSYEQYF
v_call: TRBV27; j_call: TRBJ2-2; cdr3_aa: CASTPRGSGRAAGELFF
v_call: TRBV4-1; j_call: TRBJ1-5; cdr3_aa: CASSQSGTNQPQHF
v_call: TRBV5-4; j_call: TRBJ2-1; cdr3_aa: CASSLDLAEYNEQFF
v_call: TRBV4-2; j_call: TRBJ1-1; cdr3_aa: CASSRTGYTEAFF
v_call: TRBV18; j_call: TRBJ2-7; cdr3_aa: CASSPSYTDEQYF
v_call: TRBV25-1; j_call: TRBJ1-2; cdr3_aa: CASSEIGLGVGYTF
v_call: TRBV5-6; j_call: TRBJ2-1; cdr3_aa: CASSTDRFYNEQFF
v_call: TRBV5-4; j_call: TRBJ2-7; cdr3_aa: CASSLGLAGGHYEQYF
v_call: TRBV27; j_call: TRBJ2-1; cdr3_aa: CASKSELYNEQFF
v_call: TRBV6-1; j_call: TRBJ1-5; cdr3_aa: CASSELGGGQPQHF
v_call: TRBV11-3; j_call: TRBJ2-6; cdr3_aa: CASSTTTGYALSGANVLTF
v_call: TRBV27; j_call: TRBJ2-7; cdr3_aa: CASSLRLAYEQYF
v_call: TRBV9; j_call: TRBJ2-7; cdr3_aa: CASSLRGVGREQYF
v_call: TRBV9; j_call: TRBJ2-2; cdr3_aa: CASSVTTSGTNTGELFF
v_call: TRBV4-3; j_call: TRBJ1-5; cdr3_aa: CASSQDRGQSNQPQHF
v_call: TRBV27; j_call: TRBJ2-3; cdr3_aa: CASSLRGSTDTQYF
v_call: TRBV5-1; j_call: TRBJ2-7; cdr3_aa: CASSSSDPSYEQYF
v_call: TRBV11-2; j_call: TRBJ2-1; cdr3_aa: CASSPAPLSGRADNEQFF
v_call: TRBV19; j_call: TRBJ2-1; cdr3_aa: CASSILAVGPDNEQFF
v_call: TRBV6-6; j_call: TRBJ2-3; cdr3_aa: CASSYSTGVVTQYF
v_call: TRBV29-1; j_call: TRBJ1-1; cdr3_aa: CSGRESEAFF
v_call: TRBV19; j_call: TRBJ2-7; cdr3_aa: CASSLVSGRSYEQYF
v_call: TRBV7-9; j_call: TRBJ1-2; cdr3_aa: CASSLGAQNYGYTF
v_call: TRBV11-2; j_call: TRBJ2-5; cdr3_aa: CASSLGGGGRQETQYF
v_call: TRBV6-1; j_call: TRBJ1-2; cdr3_aa: CASTPARDYTF
v_call: TRBV7-9; j_call: TRBJ2-5; cdr3_aa: CASSLPGQGVQETQYF
v_call: TRBV28; j_call: TRBJ2-3; cdr3_aa: CASSLREGHTDTQYF
v_call: TRBV7-3; j_call: TRBJ2-1; cdr3_aa: CASSPGGGGQFF
v_call: TRBV9; j_call: TRBJ2-1; cdr3_aa: CASSVRGYNEQFF
v_call: TRBV19; j_call: TRBJ2-7; cdr3_aa: CASSYTGGSGYEQYF
v_call: TRBV9; j_call: TRBJ2-1; cdr3_aa: CASSLNGVNEQFF
v_call: TRBV6-4; j_call: TRBJ2-1; cdr3_aa: CASSDTESSYNEQFF
v_call: TRBV15; j_call: TRBJ1-3; cdr3_aa: CATSRTPTGGRGNTIYF